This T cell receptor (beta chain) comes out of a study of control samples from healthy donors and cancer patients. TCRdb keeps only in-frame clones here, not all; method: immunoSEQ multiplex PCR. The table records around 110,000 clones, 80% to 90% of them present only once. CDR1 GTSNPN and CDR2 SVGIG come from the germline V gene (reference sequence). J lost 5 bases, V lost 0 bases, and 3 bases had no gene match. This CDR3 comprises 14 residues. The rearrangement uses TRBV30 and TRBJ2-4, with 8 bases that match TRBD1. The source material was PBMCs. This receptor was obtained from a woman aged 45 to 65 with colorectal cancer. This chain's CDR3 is CAWSVGQVENIQYF. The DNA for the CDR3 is TGTGCCTGGAGTGTGGGACAGGTCGAAAACATTCAGTACTTC.